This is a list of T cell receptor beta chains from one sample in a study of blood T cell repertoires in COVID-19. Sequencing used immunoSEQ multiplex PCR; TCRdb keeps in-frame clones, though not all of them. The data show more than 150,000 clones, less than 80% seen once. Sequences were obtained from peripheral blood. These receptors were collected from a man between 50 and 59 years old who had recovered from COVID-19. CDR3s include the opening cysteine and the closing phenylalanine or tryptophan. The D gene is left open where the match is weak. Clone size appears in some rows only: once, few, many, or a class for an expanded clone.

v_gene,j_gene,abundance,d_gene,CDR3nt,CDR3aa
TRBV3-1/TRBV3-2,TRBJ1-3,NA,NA,TGTGCCAGCAGCCAAGCCAACTCTGGAAACACCATATATTTT,CASSQANSGNTIYF
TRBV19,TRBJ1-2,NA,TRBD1,TGTGCCAGTAGTATAGGATACCGGGACAGAAAAAACTATGGCTACACCTTC,CASSIGYRDRKNYGYTF
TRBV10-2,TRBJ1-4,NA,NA,TGCGCCAGCAGTGAACAGGGAGTAGGTGAAAAACTGTTTTTT,CASSEQGVGEKLFF
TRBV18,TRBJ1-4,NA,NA,TGTGCCAGCTCACTGCCGGGGTATGGCGAAAAACTGTTTTTT,CASSLPGYGEKLFF
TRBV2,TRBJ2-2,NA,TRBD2,TGTGCCAGCAAACTAGCGGGAGGGCGCGGCGGGGAGCTGTTTTTT,CASKLAGGRGGELFF
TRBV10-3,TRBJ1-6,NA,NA,TGTGCCATCAGTGAGTCTCCCAGCTCCTATAATTCACCCCTCCACTTT,CAISESPSSYNSPLHF
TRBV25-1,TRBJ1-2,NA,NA,TGTGCCAGCACTCGGACAGATAATAACTATGGCTACACCTTC,CASTRTDNNYGYTF
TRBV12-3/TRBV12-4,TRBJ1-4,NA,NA,TGTGCCAGCAGATCCGACGGGGTGAAGAGGCTGTTTTTT,CASRSDGVKRLFF
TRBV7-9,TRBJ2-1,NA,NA,TGTGCCAGCAGCCACAGGGTAGGCTACCCCTACAATGAGCAGTTCTTC,CASSHRVGYPYNEQFF
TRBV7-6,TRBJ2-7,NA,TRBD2,TGTGCCAGCAGCCGGACTAGCGGGGCACCCTACGAGCAGTACTTC,CASSRTSGAPYEQYF
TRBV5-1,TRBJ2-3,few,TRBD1,TGCGCCAGCAGTATTCAGCCGGGACAGGTTATCACAGATACGCAGTATTTT,CASSIQPGQVITDTQYF
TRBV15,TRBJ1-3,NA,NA,TGTGCCACCAGCAGAGACTTAATACAGGGAAACACCATATATTTT,CATSRDLIQGNTIYF
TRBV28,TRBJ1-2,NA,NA,TGTGCCAGCAGGCCCGCGGGGGCCCAGGGTCATCGGGACTATGGCTACACCTTC,CASRPAGAQGHRDYGYTF
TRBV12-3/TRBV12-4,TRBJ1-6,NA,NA,TGTGCCAGCAGCCCGACAGGTACATCACCCCTCCACTTT,CASSPTGTSPLHF
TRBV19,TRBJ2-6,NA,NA,TGTGCCAGTACCCCCGACAGGATCACTGGGGCCAACGTCCTGACTTTC,CASTPDRITGANVLTF
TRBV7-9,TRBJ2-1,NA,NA,TGTGCCAGCAGCTTGACATCGTTGGGCTCAAATGAGCAGTTCTTC,CASSLTSLGSNEQFF
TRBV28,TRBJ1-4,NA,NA,TGTGCCAGCGGTACCTATCACAGAGGGAGTGAAAAACTGTTTTTT,CASGTYHRGSEKLFF
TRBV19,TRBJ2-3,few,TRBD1,TGTGCCAGTAATCCCTTACCGGGACAGCTCACAGATACGCAGTATTTT,CASNPLPGQLTDTQYF
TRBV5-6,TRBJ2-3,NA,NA,TGTGCCAGCAGCCCCTTTATGAGGGATACGCAGTATTTT,CASSPFMRDTQYF
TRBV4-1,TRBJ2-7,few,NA,TGCGCCAGCAGCCAAGGCCAGGGGAGCTACGAGCAGTACTTC,CASSQGQGSYEQYF
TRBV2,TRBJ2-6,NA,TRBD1,TGTGCCAGCAGTGGGACAGGGTCTGGGGCCAACGTCCTGACTTTC,CASSGTGSGANVLTF
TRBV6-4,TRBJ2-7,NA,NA,TGTGCCAGCAGTCTTGGCATGTGTCACGAGCAGTACTTC,CASSLGMCHEQYF
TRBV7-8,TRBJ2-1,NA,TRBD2,TGTGCCAGCAGCCGGAATGGGGGGGGACTAGCAGTTAATGAGCAGTTCTTC,CASSRNGGGLAVNEQFF
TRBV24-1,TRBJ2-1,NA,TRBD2,TGTGCCACCAGTGTGGCTAGCGGGAGCAATGAGCAGTTCTTC,CATSVASGSNEQFF
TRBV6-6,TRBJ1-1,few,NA,TGTGCCAGCACCTCAGAGCGGTTGAACACTGAAGCTTTCTTT,CASTSERLNTEAFF
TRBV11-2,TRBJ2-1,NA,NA,TGTGCCAGCAGCTTACAGGAGGGACTGTCGCAGTTCTTC,CASSLQEGLSQFF
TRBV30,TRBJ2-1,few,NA,TGTGCCTGGAGTGGATCGAGGAATGAGCAGTTCTTC,CAWSGSRNEQFF
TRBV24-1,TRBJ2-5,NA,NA,TGTGCCACCAGTGCGTCAGGGCAAGAGACCCAGTACTTC,CATSASGQETQYF
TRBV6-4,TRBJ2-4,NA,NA,TGTGCCAGCAGAGCGACCCGGGACAACATAGCCAAAAACATTCAGTACTTC,CASRATRDNIAKNIQYF
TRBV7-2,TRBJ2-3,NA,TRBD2,TGTGCCAGCAGCTTAATGGCGGGAGAGATAGATACGCAGTATTTT,CASSLMAGEIDTQYF
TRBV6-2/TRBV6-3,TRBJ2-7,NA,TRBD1,TGTGCCAGCAGTCGAGCACCGAGATCAGGGGGATACGAGCAGTACTTC,CASSRAPRSGGYEQYF
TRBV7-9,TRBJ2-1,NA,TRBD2,TGTGCCAGCAGCTTAGCATTTCGTATCGGGACTAGCCTATTGAATGAGCAGTTCTTC,CASSLAFRIGTSLLNEQFF
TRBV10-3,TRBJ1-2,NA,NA,TGTGCCATCAGTGAGTCATCGTCCGGGTACAGGGATGGCTACACCTTC,CAISESSSGYRDGYTF
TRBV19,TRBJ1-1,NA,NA,TGTGCCAGTAGTATAGGCAGGGGCACTGAAGCTTTCTTT,CASSIGRGTEAFF
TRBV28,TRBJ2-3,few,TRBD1,TGTGCCAGCAGTTCCTACGGGACAGACAGCACAGATACGCAGTATTTT,CASSSYGTDSTDTQYF
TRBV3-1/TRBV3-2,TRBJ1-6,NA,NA,TGTGCCAGCATAGCCAGGGGATTGGATTCACCCCTCCACTTT,CASIARGLDSPLHF
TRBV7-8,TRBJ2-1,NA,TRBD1,TGTGCCAGCAGCTCACCCGGGACAGGTCACAATGAGCAGTTCTTC,CASSSPGTGHNEQFF
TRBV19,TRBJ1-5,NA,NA,TGTGCCAGTAGCCAACGCGCTAGGAGCAATCAGCCCCAGCATTTT,CASSQRARSNQPQHF
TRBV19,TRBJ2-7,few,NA,TGTGCCAGTAGTATTGGACAGCAAGTCGCCTACGAGCAGTACTTC,CASSIGQQVAYEQYF
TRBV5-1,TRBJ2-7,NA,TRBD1,TGCGCCAGCAGCTTGTTGACAGGGTCCTTAAACGAGCAGTACTTC,CASSLLTGSLNEQYF